These 11 T cell receptor beta chains came from one sample sequenced in a study of T cell responses to AZD1222 COVID-19 vaccine. The data were produced by immunoSEQ multiplex PCR, yet TCRdb's version contains in-frame clones alone and is incomplete. The profile covers about 160,000 clones, with around nine tenths appearing a single time and about 3.2% taken by the ten largest. The source was peripheral blood, collected 28 days after the second AZD1222 dose. The receptors derive from an adult who received the AZD1222 COVID-19 vaccine.

CDR3 bases: TGCGCCAGCAGCTTGGAAACAGGTCAGCATGGCTACACCTTC. It yields the protein CASSLETGQHGYTF. This chain connects TRBV5-1 to TRBJ1-2, with D maybe TRBD1 (5 bases). The germline V and J ends were trimmed by 0 bases and 6 bases, with 12 bases remaining between them. The germline V gene has CDR1 SGHRS and CDR2 YFSETQ. The CDR3 consists of 14 residues.

To note about this clone: The sample has other DNA sequences that encode this CDR3 too. V usage is TRBV19 and J usage is TRBJ1-5; 10 bases line up with TRBD1. The CDR3 has 15 amino acids. The J segment lost 2 bases and the V segment lost 4 bases, leaving 2 bases of the junction unmatched. Germline-derived CDR1 and CDR2 are LNHDA and SQIVND (reference sequence). The CDR3 is CASSTGTGGNQPQHF. CDR3 nucleotides: TGTGCCAGTAGTACCGGGACAGGGGGCAATCAGCCCCAGCATTTT.

This chain connects TRBV15 to TRBJ1-3; D might be TRBD1 (5 bases). From germline, CDR1 is LNHNV and CDR2 YYDKDF (reference sequence). Between the trimmed V and J ends, which lost 3 bases and 2 bases, there was a span of 8 bases. The CDR3 runs to 14 residues. In DNA form, the CDR3 reads TGTGCCACCAGCAGGCCGGGACCTGGAAACACCATATATTTT. Amino acids: CATSRPGPGNTIYF.

The V call is TRBV5-1, the J call TRBJ2-3; D gene uncertain. The CDR3 length is 14 residues. Germline V gene data show CDR1 as SGHRS and CDR2 as YFSETQ. The V gene lost 5 bases and the J gene lost 0 bases, with 10 bases spanning the gap. The CDR3 spells CASSFYTSTDTQYF. The CDR3 DNA reads as TGCGCCAGCAGTTTCTACACTAGCACAGATACGCAGTATTTT.

V and J are TRBV15 and TRBJ2-5; 7 nucleotides line up with TRBD1. Germline V gene lookup returns CDR1 LNHNV and CDR2 YYDKDF (reference sequence). The CDR3 covers 16 residues. With V trimmed by 0 bases and J by 4 bases, 8 bases remained unmatched. Here the CDR3 reads CATSRDRWTGGETQYF. CDR3 nucleotides: TGTGCCACCAGCAGAGATCGTTGGACAGGAGGAGAGACCCAGTACTTC.

V and J are TRBV3-1 (or the pseudogene TRBV3-2) and TRBJ1-2; D not resolved. Germline CDR1 is LGHDT and CDR2 is YNNKEL (reference sequence). Trimming stripped 4 bases from V and 1 base from J, with 7 bases between. The CDR3 has 13 amino acids. CDR3 in DNA: TGTGCCAGCAGCCGACTGGTTAACTATGGCTACACCTTC. It codes for CASSRLVNYGYTF.

V and J are TRBV15 and TRBJ2-7; 12 bases are shared with TRBD2. CDR3 length equals 16 residues. Per the germline V gene, CDR1 is LNHNV and CDR2 is YYDKDF (reference sequence). The junction had 7 bases not matched to a gene; V was cut back by 0 bases and J by 7 bases. The DNA for the CDR3 is TGTGCCACCAGCAGAGAGTGGACTAGCGGGGAGGATGAGCAGTACTTC. Its translation: CATSREWTSGEDEQYF.

This rearrangement joins TRBV7-9 to TRBJ1-2; D is possibly TRBD1 (5 bases). Trimming cost V 2 bases and J 7 bases, with 14 bases left between them. Looked up from germline, CDR1 is SEHNR and CDR2 is FQNEAQ (reference sequence). The CDR3 runs to 14 residues. CDR3 nucleotide sequence: TGTGCCAGCAGCTTACTCGACAGTAACGGTGGCTACACCTTC. Amino acids: CASSLLDSNGGYTF.

The chain is built from TRBV11-1 and TRBJ2-5; D is unresolved. Trimming cost V 5 bases and J 3 bases, with 13 bases left between them. Germline V gives CDR1 SGHAT, CDR2 FQDESV (reference sequence). The CDR3 covers 14 residues. The CDR3 DNA sequence: TGTGCCAGCAGCACCAGGCACGGAGAAGAGACCCAGTACTTC. It yields the protein CASSTRHGEETQYF. Drawing the rest from reference TRBV11-1 and TRBJ2-5, the complete variable domain is EAEVAQSPRYKITEKSQAVAFWCDPISGHATLYWYRQILGQGPELLVQFQDESVVDDSQLPKDRFSAERLKGVDSTLKIQPAELGDSAMYLCASSTRHGEETQYFGPGTRLLVL.

V gene TRBV27 combines with J gene TRBJ1-1; tentatively, D is TRBD1 (6 bases). Germline assignment: CDR1 MNHEY and CDR2 SMNVEV (reference sequence). This CDR3 is built from 16 residues. The germline V and J ends were trimmed by 5 bases and 4 bases, with 20 bases remaining between them. The CDR3 protein is CASSPSRGDFTTEAFF. The CDR3 region has the DNA TGTGCCAGCAGTCCCAGCAGGGGTGATTTTACCACTGAAGCTTTCTTT.

The rearrangement joins TRBV5-6 to TRBJ2-5, with TRBD2 matching over 7 bases. The CDR3 covers 14 residues. The ends lost 4 bases at V and 4 bases at J; junction bases unmatched: 7. Germline CDR1 SGHDT, CDR2 YYEEEE. The CDR3 coding sequence is TGTGCCAGCAGCACCCGGACTAGTAGAGAGACCCAGTACTTC. This translates into CASSTRTSRETQYF.